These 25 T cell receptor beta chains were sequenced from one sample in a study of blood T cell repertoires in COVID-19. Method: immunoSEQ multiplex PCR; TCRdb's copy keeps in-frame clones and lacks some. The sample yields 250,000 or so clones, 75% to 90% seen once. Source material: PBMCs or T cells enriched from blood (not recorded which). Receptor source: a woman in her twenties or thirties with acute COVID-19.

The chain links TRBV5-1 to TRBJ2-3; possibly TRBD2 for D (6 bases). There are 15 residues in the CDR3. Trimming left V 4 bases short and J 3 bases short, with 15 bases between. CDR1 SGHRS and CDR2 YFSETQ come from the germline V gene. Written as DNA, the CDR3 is TGCGCCAGCAGCGTACAGGAGGGGCGGACAGATACGCAGTATTTT. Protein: CASSVQEGRTDTQYF.

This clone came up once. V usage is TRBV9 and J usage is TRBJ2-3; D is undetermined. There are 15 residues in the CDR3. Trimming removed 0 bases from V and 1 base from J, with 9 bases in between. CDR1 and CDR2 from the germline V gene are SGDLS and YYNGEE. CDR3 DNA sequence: TGTGCCAGCAGCGTAGACTACACTGGCACAGATACGCAGTATTTT. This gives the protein CASSVDYTGTDTQYF.

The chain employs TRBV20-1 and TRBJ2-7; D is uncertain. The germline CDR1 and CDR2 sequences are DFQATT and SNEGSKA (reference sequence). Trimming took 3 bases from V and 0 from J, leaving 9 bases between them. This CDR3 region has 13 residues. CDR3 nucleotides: TGCAGTGCTAGTTCTGGCAACTCCTACGAGCAGTACTTC. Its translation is CSASSGNSYEQYF.

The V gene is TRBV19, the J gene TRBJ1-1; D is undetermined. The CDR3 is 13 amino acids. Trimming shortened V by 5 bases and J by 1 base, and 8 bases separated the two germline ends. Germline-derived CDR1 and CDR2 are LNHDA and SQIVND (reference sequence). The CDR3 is CASSATGNTEAFF. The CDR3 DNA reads TGTGCCAGTAGTGCGACGGGGAACACTGAAGCTTTCTTT.

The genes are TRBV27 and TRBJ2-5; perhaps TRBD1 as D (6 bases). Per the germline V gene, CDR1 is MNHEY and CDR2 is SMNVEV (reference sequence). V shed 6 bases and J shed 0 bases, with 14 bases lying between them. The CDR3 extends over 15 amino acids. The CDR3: CASRSTGFNQETQYF. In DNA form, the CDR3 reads TGTGCCAGCAGGTCTACAGGGTTTAACCAAGAGACCCAGTACTTC.

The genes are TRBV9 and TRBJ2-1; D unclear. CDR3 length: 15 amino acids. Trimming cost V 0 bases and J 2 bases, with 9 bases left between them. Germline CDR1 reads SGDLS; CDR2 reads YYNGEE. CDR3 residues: CASSVAVVTYNEQFF. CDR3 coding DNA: TGTGCCAGCAGCGTAGCTGTAGTTACCTACAATGAGCAGTTCTTC.

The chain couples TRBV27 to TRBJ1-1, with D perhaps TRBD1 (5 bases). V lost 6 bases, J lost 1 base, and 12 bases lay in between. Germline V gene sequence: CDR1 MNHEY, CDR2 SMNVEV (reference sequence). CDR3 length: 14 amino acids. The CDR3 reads CASRQNTGNTEAFF. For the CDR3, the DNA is TGTGCCAGCAGGCAAAATACAGGGAACACTGAAGCTTTCTTT.

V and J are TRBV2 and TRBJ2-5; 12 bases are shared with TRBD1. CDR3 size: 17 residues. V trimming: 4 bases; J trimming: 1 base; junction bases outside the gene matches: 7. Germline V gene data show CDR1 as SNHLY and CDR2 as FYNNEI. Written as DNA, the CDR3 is TGTGCCAGCAGTGTGGGGACAGGGGGCGCTGGCCAAGAGACCCAGTACTTC. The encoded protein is CASSVGTGGAGQETQYF. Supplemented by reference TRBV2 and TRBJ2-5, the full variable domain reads EPEVTQTPSHQVTQMGQEVILRCVPISNHLYFYWYRQILGQKVEFLVSFYNNEISEKSEIFDDQFSVERPDGSNFTLKIRSTKLEDSAMYFCASSVGTGGAGQETQYFGPGTRLLVL.

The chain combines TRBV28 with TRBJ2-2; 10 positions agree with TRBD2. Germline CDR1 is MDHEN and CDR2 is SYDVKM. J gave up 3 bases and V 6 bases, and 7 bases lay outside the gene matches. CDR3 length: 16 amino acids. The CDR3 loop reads CASSAIGLADTGELFF. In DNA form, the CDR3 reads TGTGCCAGCAGCGCTATAGGACTAGCGGACACCGGGGAGCTGTTTTTT.

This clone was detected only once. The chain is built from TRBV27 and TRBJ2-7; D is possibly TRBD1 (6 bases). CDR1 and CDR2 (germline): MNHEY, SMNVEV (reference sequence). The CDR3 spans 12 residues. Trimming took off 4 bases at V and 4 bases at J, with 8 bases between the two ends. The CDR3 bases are TGTGCCAGCAGTTCACAGGGTTACGAGCAGTACTTC. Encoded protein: CASSSQGYEQYF.

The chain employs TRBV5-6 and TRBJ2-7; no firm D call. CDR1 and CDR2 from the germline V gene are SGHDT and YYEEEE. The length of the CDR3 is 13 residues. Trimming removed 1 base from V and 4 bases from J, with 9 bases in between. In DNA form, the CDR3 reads TGTGCCAGCAGCTTGCCTTCTAGTTACGAGCAGTACTTC. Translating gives CASSLPSSYEQYF. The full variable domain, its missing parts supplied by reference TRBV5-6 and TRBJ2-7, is DAGVTQSPTHLIKTRGQQVTLRCSPKSGHDTVSWYQQALGQGPQFIFQYYEEEERQRGNFPDRFSGHQFPNYSSELNVNALLLGDSALYLCASSLPSSYEQYFGPGTRLTVT.

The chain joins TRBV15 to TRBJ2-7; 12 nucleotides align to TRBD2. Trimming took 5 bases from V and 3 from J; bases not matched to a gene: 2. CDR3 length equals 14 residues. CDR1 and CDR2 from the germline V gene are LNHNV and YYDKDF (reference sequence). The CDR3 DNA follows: TGTGCCACCAGCGGGGGACTAGCGGGCTACGAGCAGTACTTC. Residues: CATSGGLAGYEQYF.

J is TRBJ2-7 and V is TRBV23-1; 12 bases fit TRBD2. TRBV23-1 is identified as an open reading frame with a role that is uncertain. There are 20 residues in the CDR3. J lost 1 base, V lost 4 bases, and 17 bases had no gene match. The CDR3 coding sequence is TGCGCCAGCAGTCGCACCCCCCGACTAGCGGGAGAATTAAATTCCTACGAGCAGTACTTC. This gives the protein CASSRTPRLAGELNSYEQYF.

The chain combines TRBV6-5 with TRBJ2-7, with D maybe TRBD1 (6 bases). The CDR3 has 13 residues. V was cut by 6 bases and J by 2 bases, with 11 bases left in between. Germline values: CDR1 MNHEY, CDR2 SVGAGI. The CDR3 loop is CASRGQGPYEQYF. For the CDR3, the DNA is TGTGCCAGCAGGGGACAAGGGCCCTACGAGCAGTACTTC.

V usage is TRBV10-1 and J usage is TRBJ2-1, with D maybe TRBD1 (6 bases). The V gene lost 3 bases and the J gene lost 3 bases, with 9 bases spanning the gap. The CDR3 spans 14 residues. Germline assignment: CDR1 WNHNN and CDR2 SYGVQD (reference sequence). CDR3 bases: TGCGCCAGCAGTGATGAGACAGGCTACAATGAGCAGTTCTTC. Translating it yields CASSDETGYNEQFF.

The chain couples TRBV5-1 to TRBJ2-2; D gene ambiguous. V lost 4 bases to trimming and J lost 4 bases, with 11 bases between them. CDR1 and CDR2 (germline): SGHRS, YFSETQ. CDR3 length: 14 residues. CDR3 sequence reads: CASSPLPGTGELFF. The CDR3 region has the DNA TGCGCCAGCAGCCCTTTACCGGGCACCGGGGAGCTGTTTTTT.

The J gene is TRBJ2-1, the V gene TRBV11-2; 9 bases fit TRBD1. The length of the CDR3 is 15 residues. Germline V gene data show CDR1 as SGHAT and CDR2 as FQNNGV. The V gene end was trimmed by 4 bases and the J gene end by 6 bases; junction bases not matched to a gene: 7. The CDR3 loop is CASSSAGTGFNEQFF. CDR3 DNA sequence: TGTGCCAGCAGCTCCGCCGGGACAGGGTTCAATGAGCAGTTCTTC.

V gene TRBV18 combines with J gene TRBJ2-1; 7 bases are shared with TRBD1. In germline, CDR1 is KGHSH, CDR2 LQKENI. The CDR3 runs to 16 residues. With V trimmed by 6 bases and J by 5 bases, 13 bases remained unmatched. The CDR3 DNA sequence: TGTGCCAGCTCCCAAAGTGCACAGGGGATCCACAATGAGCAGTTCTTC. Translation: CASSQSAQGIHNEQFF.

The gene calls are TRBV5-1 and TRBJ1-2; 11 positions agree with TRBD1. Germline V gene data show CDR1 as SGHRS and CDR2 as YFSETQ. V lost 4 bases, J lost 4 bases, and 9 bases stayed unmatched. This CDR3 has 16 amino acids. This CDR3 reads CASSPGQGATRYGYTF. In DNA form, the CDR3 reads TGCGCCAGCAGCCCCGGACAGGGGGCGACCCGCTATGGCTACACCTTC.

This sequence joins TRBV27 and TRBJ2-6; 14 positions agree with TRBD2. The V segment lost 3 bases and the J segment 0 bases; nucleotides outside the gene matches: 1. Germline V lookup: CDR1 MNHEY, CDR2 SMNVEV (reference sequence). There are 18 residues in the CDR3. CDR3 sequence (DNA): TGTGCCAGCAGTTTGACTAGCGGGAGGGCCTCTGGGGCCAACGTCCTGACTTTC. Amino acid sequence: CASSLTSGRASGANVLTF.

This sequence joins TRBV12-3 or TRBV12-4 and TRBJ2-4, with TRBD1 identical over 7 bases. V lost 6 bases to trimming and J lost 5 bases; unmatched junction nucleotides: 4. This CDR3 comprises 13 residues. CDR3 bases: TGTGCCAGCAGCCTTGGACAGGAAAACATTCAGTACTTC. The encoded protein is CASSLGQENIQYF.

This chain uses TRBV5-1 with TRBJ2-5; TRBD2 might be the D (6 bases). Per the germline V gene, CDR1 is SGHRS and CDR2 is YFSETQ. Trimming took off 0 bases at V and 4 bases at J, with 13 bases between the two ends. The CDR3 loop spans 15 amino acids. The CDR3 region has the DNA TGCGCCAGCAGCTTGGGGCGCTCGCGGGGAGAGACCCAGTACTTC. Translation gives CASSLGRSRGETQYF.

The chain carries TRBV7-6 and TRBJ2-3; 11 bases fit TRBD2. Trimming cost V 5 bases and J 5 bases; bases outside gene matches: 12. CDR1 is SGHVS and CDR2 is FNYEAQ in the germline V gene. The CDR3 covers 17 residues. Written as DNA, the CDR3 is TGTGCCAGCAGCCATCACTTAGCGGGAGGGGAAGGAGATACGCAGTATTTT. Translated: CASSHHLAGGEGDTQYF.

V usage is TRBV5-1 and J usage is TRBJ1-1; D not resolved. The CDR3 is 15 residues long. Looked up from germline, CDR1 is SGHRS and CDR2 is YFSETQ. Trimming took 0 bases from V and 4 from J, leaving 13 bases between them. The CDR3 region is CASSLGRGLGTEAFF. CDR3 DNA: TGCGCCAGCAGCTTGGGTCGGGGTCTGGGCACTGAAGCTTTCTTT. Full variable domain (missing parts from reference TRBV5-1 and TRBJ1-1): KAGVTQTPRYLIKTRGQQVTLSCSPISGHRSVSWYQQTPGQGLQFLFEYFSETQRNKGNFPGRFSGRQFSNSRSEMNVSTLELGDSALYLCASSLGRGLGTEAFFGQGTRLTVV.

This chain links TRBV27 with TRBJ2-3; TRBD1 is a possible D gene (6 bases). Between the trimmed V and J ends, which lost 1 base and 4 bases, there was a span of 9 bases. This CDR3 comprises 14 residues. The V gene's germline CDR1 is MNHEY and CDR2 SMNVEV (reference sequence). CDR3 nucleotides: TGTGCCAGCAGTTTATTGGGGGCCGCAGATACGCAGTATTTT. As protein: CASSLLGAADTQYF.